These 32 T cell receptor beta chains share one sample of origin, sequenced in a study of CD8 T cells in Susac syndrome (dated by TCRdb to 2018 to 2020). The library was made by the immunoSEQ multiplex PCR assay. RNA was extracted using the RNeasy kit, and about 0.45 to 1 ug of the RNA was reverse transcribed with random hexamers. Using fastp trimming at Q25 and MiXCR clonotype assembly, TCRdb reanalyzed the public sequencing data and kept in-frame beta chains. For every CDR3 protein sequence, its rows merge into one entry that carries the most common genes and DNA. For this sample there are about 130,000 distinct CDR3 sequences; about 95% appear just once. The top ten constitute around 0.2% of the sample. Sequencing was performed on CD8+ T cells from PBMCs. These receptors were obtained from a human donor with Susac syndrome.

The rearrangement uses TRBV20-1 and TRBJ2-5; D is undetermined. Between the trimmed V and J ends, which lost 0 bases and 4 bases, there was a span of 21 bases. CDR1 is DFQATT, CDR2 SNEGSKA, per germline (reference sequence). The CDR3 sequence is 17 residues long. The CDR3 sequence: CSARDDGYPESGETQYF. The CDR3 region has the DNA TGCAGTGCTAGAGATGATGGTTACCCAGAGTCAGGAGAGACCCAGTACTTC.

The rearrangement joins TRBV9 to TRBJ2-3, with D unresolved. The CDR3 covers 15 residues. The germline CDR1 and CDR2 sequences are SGDLS and YYNGEE. Trimming took off 0 bases at V and 2 bases at J, with 10 bases between the two ends. The CDR3 DNA reads as TGTGCCAGCAGCGTAGGCGGCGGTACCACAGATACGCAGTATTTT. Its protein is CASSVGGGTTDTQYF.

The chain employs TRBV2 and TRBJ2-1; TRBD1 agrees at 7 bases. Germline V gives CDR1 SNHLY, CDR2 FYNNEI. The junction had 23 bases not matched to a gene; V was cut back by 8 bases and J by 4 bases. The CDR3 has 19 residues. The CDR3 coding sequence is TGTGCCAGCGGAGTGCCGGCAGGGGGTTCGGTCTTAATATACAATGAGCAGTTCTTC. It yields the protein CASGVPAGGSVLIYNEQFF.

The chain uses TRBV28 and TRBJ1-2, with D tentatively TRBD1 (5 bases). Germline CDR1 and CDR2: MDHEN and SYDVKM. The CDR3 is made up of 14 amino acids. V gave up 3 bases and J gave up 3 bases, with 11 bases separating them. The CDR3 DNA reads TGTGCCAGCAGTTTCCAGGGATCCGACTATGGCTACACCTTC. Its translation: CASSFQGSDYGYTF.

The rearrangement links TRBV29-1 to TRBJ2-5; D is possibly TRBD2 (5 bases). Germline V gene lookup returns CDR1 SQVTM and CDR2 ANQGSEA. Deletions cut 3 bases from V and 7 bases from J, with 15 bases between. The CDR3 spans 13 residues. The CDR3 nucleotides read TGCAGCGTTGAGCGGGTGGGCCTCGGGACCCAGTACTTC. Residues: CSVERVGLGTQYF.

Here the CDR3 DNA reads TGTGCCACCCGAGAGGCGGGAGATTACGGCACAGATACGCAGTATTTT. Translation gives CATREAGDYGTDTQYF. The chain uses TRBV15 and TRBJ2-3; TRBD2 matches 7 bases. The V gene end was trimmed by 8 bases and the J gene end by 1 base; junction bases not matched to a gene: 12. This CDR3 has 16 residues. CDR1 and CDR2 from the germline V gene are LNHNV and YYDKDF (reference sequence).

A single count supports this clonotype. The chain joins TRBV2 to TRBJ2-1, with 10 bases identical to TRBD2. CDR1 and CDR2 (germline): SNHLY, FYNNEI. The V segment lost 4 bases and the J segment 3 bases; nucleotides outside the gene matches: 6. The CDR3 runs to 16 residues. CDR3 loop: CASSGRSGRRYNEQFF. The CDR3 DNA sequence: TGTGCCAGCAGTGGTCGTAGCGGGAGGCGCTACAATGAGCAGTTCTTC. Using reference TRBV2 and TRBJ2-1 for the parts outside the CDR3, the full variable domain is EPEVTQTPSHQVTQMGQEVILRCVPISNHLYFYWYRQILGQKVEFLVSFYNNEISEKSEIFDDQFSVERPDGSNFTLKIRSTKLEDSAMYFCASSGRSGRRYNEQFFGPGTRLTVL.

CDR3: CASGNSPLHF. The CDR3 DNA follows: TGTGCCAGCGGGAATTCACCCCTCCACTTT. V and J are TRBV6-5 and TRBJ1-6, with D unresolved. There are 10 residues in the CDR3. V lost 8 bases and J lost 7, with 3 bases in between. CDR1 MNHEY and CDR2 SVGAGI come from the germline V gene.

This clonotype is a singleton in its sample. The chain is built from TRBV29-1 and TRBJ2-5, with 10 bases identical to TRBD1. J lost 3 bases, V lost 7 bases, and 5 bases had no gene match. Looked up from germline, CDR1 is SQVTM and CDR2 is ANQGSEA. CDR3 length: 13 amino acids. The CDR3 DNA reads as TGCAGCGAACCCGGGACAGGGGAAGAGACCCAGTACTTC. It translates to CSEPGTGEETQYF.

This chain joins TRBV9 and TRBJ1-2, with a possible D match to TRBD1 (5 bases). Germline assignment: CDR1 SGDLS and CDR2 YYNGEE. This CDR3 has 14 amino acids. Trimming took off 0 bases at V and 6 bases at J, with 12 bases between the two ends. The CDR3 region is CASSVGPGKNGYTF. The CDR3 DNA reads as TGTGCCAGCAGCGTAGGCCCAGGGAAAAATGGCTACACCTTC.

The rearrangement joins TRBV5-6 to TRBJ2-7; no reliable D call. Germline V CDR1 and CDR2: SGHDT, YYEEEE. With 2 bases removed from V and 2 bases from J, the gap between germline ends came to 17 bases. The CDR3 is made up of 16 amino acids. CDR3 residues: CASSLGLGLIPYEQYF. Written as DNA, the CDR3 is TGTGCCAGCAGCTTAGGGTTGGGTCTAATACCCTACGAGCAGTACTTC.

The chain recombines TRBV27 with TRBJ2-2; D is uncertain. Trimming took 6 bases from V and 5 from J, leaving 10 bases between them. The CDR3 is made up of 13 amino acids. CDR1 is MNHEY and CDR2 is SMNVEV in the germline V gene (reference sequence). CDR3 protein: CASRPRLTGELFF. The CDR3, as DNA: TGTGCCAGCAGGCCCCGGCTTACCGGGGAGCTGTTTTTT.

V and J are TRBV29-1 and TRBJ1-1; possibly TRBD1 for D (5 bases). The V end was cut by 7 bases, the J end by 6 bases, with 15 bases between. The germline gives CDR1 SQVTM, CDR2 ANQGSEA. This CDR3 comprises 12 residues. The CDR3 here is CSDWTREPEAFF. CDR3 in DNA: TGCAGCGATTGGACCAGGGAGCCTGAAGCTTTCTTT.

This sequence joins TRBV15 and TRBJ2-1; possibly TRBD1 or TRBD2 for D (6 bases each). Germline-derived CDR1 and CDR2 are LNHNV and YYDKDF (reference sequence). V shed 0 bases and J shed 4 bases, with 16 bases lying between them. The CDR3 consists of 17 residues. The CDR3: CATSRDPSGGGYNEQFF. Written as DNA, the CDR3 is TGTGCCACCAGCAGAGATCCCAGCGGAGGGGGATACAATGAGCAGTTCTTC.

The chain links TRBV18 to TRBJ2-1; possibly TRBD2 for D (6 bases). CDR1 and CDR2 (germline): KGHSH, LQKENI. V dropped 3 bases and J dropped 9 bases, with 18 bases sitting between them. The CDR3 length is 15 residues. The CDR3 spells CASSPTSAGPPEQFF. The CDR3 DNA reads TGTGCCAGCTCACCGACGTCAGCGGGTCCGCCTGAGCAGTTCTTC.

The chain joins TRBV5-6 to TRBJ2-2; TRBD1 matches at 9 bases. Germline CDR1 and CDR2: SGHDT and YYEEEE. This CDR3 has 15 residues. V lost 0 bases to trimming and J lost 4 bases; unmatched junction nucleotides: 1. CDR3 coding DNA: TGTGCCAGCAGCTTGGCGGGACAGGGCACCGGGGAGCTGTTTTTT. Translated: CASSLAGQGTGELFF.

The chain is built from TRBV5-6 and TRBJ2-6; no clear D. The CDR3 is 15 residues long. Trimming shortened V by 2 bases and J by 0 bases, and 6 bases separated the two germline ends. CDR1 and CDR2 (germline): SGHDT, YYEEEE. The CDR3 nucleotides read TGTGCCAGCAGCTTCGGCCACTCTGGGGCCAACGTCCTGACTTTC. Translated: CASSFGHSGANVLTF.

This clonotype was counted a single time. The chain uses TRBV6-5 and TRBJ2-2, with 7 nucleotides matching TRBD2. Germline CDR1 is MNHEY and CDR2 is SVGAGI. This CDR3 has 16 amino acids. The junction had 5 bases not matched to a gene; V was cut back by 0 bases and J by 4 bases. CDR3 DNA: TGTGCCAGCAGTTACTCGGGTCCGGGAGGCACCGGGGAGCTGTTTTTT. This gives the protein CASSYSGPGGTGELFF.

The V and J genes are TRBV6-1 and TRBJ2-5; D is possibly TRBD2 (5 bases). The V end lost 6 bases, the J end lost 5 bases, and 25 bases lay between the germline ends. CDR1 and CDR2 (germline): MNHNS, SASEGT. This CDR3 has 17 residues. CDR3 loop: CASRSYFFGSVKETQYF. The CDR3 coding sequence is TGTGCCAGCAGATCCTACTTCTTTGGGAGCGTCAAGGAGACCCAGTACTTC.

The chain joins TRBV5-5 to TRBJ2-6; D may correspond to TRBD1 or TRBD2 (5 bases each). Germline V gene sequence: CDR1 SGHKS, CDR2 YYEKEE (reference sequence). This CDR3 is 19 amino acids long. V was trimmed by 2 bases and J by 3 bases, leaving 21 bases between them. CDR3 region: CASSFDHSGASDGANVLTF. CDR3 DNA sequence: TGTGCCAGCAGCTTCGACCATTCCGGGGCAAGTGATGGGGCCAACGTCCTGACTTTC.

This clonotype has more than one count but fewer than ten. CDR3 in amino acids: CASSVSGREAFF. The CDR3 nucleotides are TGTGCCAGCAGCGTCTCCGGACGCGAAGCTTTCTTT. The V call is TRBV4-2, the J call TRBJ1-1; no clear D gene. V was cut by 5 bases and J by 8 bases, with 12 bases left in between. This CDR3 contains 12 residues. Germline V gene lookup returns CDR1 LGHNA and CDR2 YNFKEQ.

This chain links TRBV9 with TRBJ2-7, with TRBD1 identical over 7 bases. J was trimmed by 3 bases and V by 4 bases; bases with no gene match: 7. CDR1 SGDLS and CDR2 YYNGEE come from the germline V gene. CDR3 length: 14 amino acids. CDR3 in DNA: TGTGCCAGCAGCACGGGACAGACAATCTACGAGCAGTACTTC. As protein: CASSTGQTIYEQYF.

This sequence joins TRBV6-5 and TRBJ2-5; 11 nucleotides line up with TRBD1. V shed 4 bases, J shed 3 bases, and the junction held 7 bases outside the gene matches. CDR3 length equals 16 residues. The germline gives CDR1 MNHEY, CDR2 SVGAGI. CDR3 protein: CASSLDRGRVEETQYF. DNA for the CDR3: TGTGCCAGCAGTTTGGACAGGGGGCGGGTGGAAGAGACCCAGTACTTC.

The J gene is TRBJ1-1, the V gene TRBV20-1; D unclear. The CDR3 covers 11 residues. Trimming left V 6 bases short and J 4 bases short, with 9 bases between. CDR1 DFQATT and CDR2 SNEGSKA come from the germline V gene (reference sequence). CDR3 region: CSAPRGTEAFF. CDR3 nucleotides: TGCAGTGCCCCTCGGGGCACTGAAGCTTTCTTT.

The rearrangement uses TRBV30 and TRBJ2-3; D is ambiguous. Germline V CDR1 and CDR2: GTSNPN, SVGIG (reference sequence). The V gene lost 5 bases and the J gene lost 2 bases, with 23 bases spanning the gap. The CDR3 consists of 17 residues. CDR3 DNA: TGTGCCTGGGTCCCGAGATGGGTGCAAGACCCCACAGATACGCAGTATTTT. Protein product: CAWVPRWVQDPTDTQYF.

The V call is TRBV11-2, the J call TRBJ1-1; possibly TRBD1 for D (5 bases). Germline CDR1 SGHAT, CDR2 FQNNGV. CDR3 length: 15 amino acids. V shed 3 bases and J shed 0 bases, with 11 bases lying between them. The CDR3 region is CASSFYGHMNTEAFF. CDR3 sequence (DNA): TGTGCCAGCAGCTTCTATGGACACATGAACACTGAAGCTTTCTTT.

The CDR3: CASSPSDSSYEQYF. CDR3 in DNA: TGCGCCAGCAGCCCTTCTGACAGCTCCTACGAGCAGTACTTC. V is TRBV4-1 and J is TRBJ2-7; the D gene is possibly TRBD1 (5 bases). The germline CDR1 and CDR2 sequences are MGHRA and YSYEKL. The CDR3 is 14 amino acids. Trimming removed 4 bases from V and 0 bases from J, with 10 bases in between.

The chain links TRBV7-3 to TRBJ1-1; D is perhaps TRBD1 (5 bases). The CDR3 sequence is 13 residues long. Trimming took off 8 bases at V and 3 bases at J, with 13 bases between the two ends. Germline-derived CDR1 and CDR2 are SGHTA and FQGTGA. The CDR3 DNA follows: TGTGCCAGCTCAACGGGGGGGGACACTGAAGCTTTCTTT. This translates into CASSTGGDTEAFF. Using reference TRBV7-3 and TRBJ1-1 for the parts outside the CDR3, the full variable domain is GAGVSQTPSNKVTEKGKYVELRCDPISGHTALYWYRQSLGQGPEFLIYFQGTGAADDSGLPNDRFFAVRPEGSVSTLKIQRTERGDSAVYLCASSTGGDTEAFFGQGTRLTVV.

Concerning this clonotype: A junction boundary mismatches the germline segment, possibly from a read error. This chain uses TRBV3-1 with TRBJ2-5, with D maybe TRBD2 (5 bases). From germline, CDR1 is LGHDT and CDR2 YNNKEL (reference sequence). This CDR3 region has 11 residues. CDR3 sequence: CASSQREIQYF. CDR3 nucleotides: TGTGCCAGCAGCCAAAGGGAGATCCAGTACTTC.

The chain has TRBV11-2 and TRBJ2-5; a weak D match, TRBD2 (6 bases). V lost 2 bases to trimming and J lost 2 bases, with 12 bases between them. Germline lookup yields CDR1 SGHAT and CDR2 FQNNGV. The CDR3 extends over 15 amino acids. This CDR3 is CASSLSGENQETQYF. CDR3 DNA: TGTGCCAGCAGCTTATCGGGAGAGAATCAAGAGACCCAGTACTTC.

The chain carries TRBV7-2 and TRBJ1-1; TRBD1 might be the D (6 bases). Trimming left V 0 bases short and J 5 bases short, with 16 bases between. The CDR3 length is 16 residues. CDR1 SGHTA and CDR2 FQGNSA come from the germline V gene. CDR3 nucleotides: TGTGCCAGCAGCTTAGCGCTGGCCTCCAGGGGTACTGAAGCTTTCTTT. This sequence encodes CASSLALASRGTEAFF.

This sequence joins TRBV20-1 and TRBJ2-3; D unclear. Germline loops: CDR1 DFQATT, CDR2 SNEGSKA (reference sequence). V was cut by 5 bases and J by 4 bases, with 4 bases left in between. CDR3 length: 10 residues. CDR3 in amino acids: CSADPDTQYF. Here the CDR3 DNA reads TGCAGTGCTGACCCAGATACGCAGTATTTT.